The 31 T cell receptor beta chains below were found in one sample sequenced in a study of T cells expressing NK-cell markers. TCRdb re-called the 5' RACE reads and gives one entry per CDR3 protein, without DNA. The sample includes about 430,000 distinct CDR3 sequences. The sequenced sample was blood T cells: a sorted CD56 or NKG2C T cell subset, CD4+ or CD8+ T cells, or bulk PBMC T cells (not recorded which). The receptor set was obtained from a woman in her forties or fifties in good health.

This chain uses TRBV10-2 with TRBJ1-6. The CDR3 sequence is 13 residues long. Germline V gene lookup returns CDR1 WSHSY and CDR2 SAAADI. The CDR3 spells CASKDSYNSPLHF.

This chain links TRBV5-1 with TRBJ2-3. Germline CDR1 reads SGHRS; CDR2 reads YFSETQ. The CDR3 extends over 17 amino acids. The CDR3 loop reads CASSLGLVDGFTDTQYF.

The chain carries TRBV10-3 and TRBJ2-7; the D gene TCRdb calls, TRBD2, cannot be checked with no DNA. Germline values: CDR1 ENHRY, CDR2 SYGVKD. This CDR3 comprises 14 residues. The CDR3 reads CAISAGTSGSVQYF.

V usage is TRBV7-2 and J usage is TRBJ2-1; absent DNA, TCRdb's TRBD2 call cannot be checked. The CDR3 contains 19 residues. Germline values: CDR1 SGHTA, CDR2 FQGNSA. CDR3 loop: CASSLGVVAGASSYNEQFF.

The rearrangement links TRBV3-1 to TRBJ1-1; TCRdb lists TRBD1, though no DNA is available to test this call. Per germline, CDR1 LGHDT and CDR2 YNNKEL (reference sequence). This CDR3 contains 15 residues. CDR3 region: CASSRNGGENTEAFF.

The V and J genes are TRBV5-6 and TRBJ1-4. Germline V CDR1 and CDR2: SGHDT, YYEEEE. The CDR3 loop spans 14 amino acids. The CDR3 is CASSSAVTNEKLFF.

The J gene is TRBJ2-2, the V gene TRBV14. The CDR3 is made up of 17 amino acids. Germline lookup yields CDR1 SGHDN and CDR2 FVKESK. The CDR3 is CASSQVGARILAGELFF. Combining the CDR3 with reference TRBV14 and TRBJ2-2 gives the whole variable domain EAGVTQFPSHSVIEKGQTVTLRCDPISGHDNLYWYRRVMGKEIKFLLHFVKESKQDESGMPNNRFLAERTGGTYSTLKVQPAELEDSGVYFCASSQVGARILAGELFFGEGSRLTVL.

The V call is TRBV6-2 or TRBV6-3, the J call TRBJ1-4; the TCRdb D gene call, TRBD1, has no DNA to confirm it. The CDR3 totals 16 residues. Germline V lookup: CDR1 MNHEY, CDR2 SVGEGT. The CDR3: CASSFQGLALGEKLFF.

The chain combines TRBV14 with TRBJ1-4. CDR1 SGHDN and CDR2 FVKESK come from the germline V gene. This CDR3 has 12 residues. CDR3 sequence: CASSQGGEKLFF.

The chain couples TRBV5-4 to TRBJ2-5; TCRdb reports TRBD2, a call that lacks DNA to check it against. The CDR3 length is 14 residues. CDR1 and CDR2 (germline): SGHNT, YYREEE (reference sequence). The CDR3 sequence: CASSPGLYEETQYF.

The gene calls are TRBV6-2 or TRBV6-3 and TRBJ2-7; with no DNA, the TCRdb D assignment of TRBD2 cannot be verified. Germline CDR1 reads MNHEY; CDR2 reads SVGEGT. The CDR3 length is 13 residues. The CDR3 sequence: CASRLFTGGEQYF.

The chain has TRBV24-1 and TRBJ2-1; TCRdb selects TRBD1, and the lack of DNA leaves this call unchecked. This CDR3 spans 15 amino acids. From germline, CDR1 is KGHDR and CDR2 SFDVKD. The CDR3 here is CATSRRSGPYNEQFF.

V and J are TRBV13 and TRBJ2-5; TCRdb designates TRBD1, a call that cannot be tested without DNA. Germline V gene data show CDR1 as PRHDT and CDR2 as FYEKMQ (reference sequence). The CDR3 totals 20 residues. The chain's CDR3 is CASSPPSGTLHARGQETQYF.

V gene TRBV7-8 combines with J gene TRBJ2-1. The CDR3 has 16 amino acids. Germline V CDR1 and CDR2: SGHVS, FQNEAQ. The CDR3 loop reads CASSLILGRNENEQFF.

The CDR3 loop reads CSLYGPGGSYEQYF. The chain uses TRBV20-1 and TRBJ2-7. Germline CDR1 reads DFQATT; CDR2 reads SNEGSKA (reference sequence). The CDR3 has 14 residues.

The V gene is TRBV20-1, the J gene TRBJ2-5; the TCRdb call, TRBD2, lacks DNA for checking. CDR1 and CDR2 from the germline V gene are DFQATT and SNEGSKA (reference sequence). The CDR3 is made up of 15 amino acids. The CDR3 sequence: CSAWTSGSIQETQYF.

V usage is TRBV9 and J usage is TRBJ1-4; absent DNA, TCRdb's TRBD1 call cannot be checked. The CDR3 length is 15 residues. Per germline, CDR1 SGDLS and CDR2 YYNGEE. CDR3 residues: CASSQTGVGHEKLFF.

The chain uses TRBV12-3 or TRBV12-4 and TRBJ2-7; with no DNA, the TCRdb D assignment of TRBD1 cannot be verified. The CDR3 runs 14 residues. The CDR3 spells CASSLDLGGNEQYF.

This chain connects TRBV7-2 to TRBJ1-5; as DNA is missing, the TRBD1 call by TCRdb cannot be tested. The CDR3 is 14 amino acids. Germline-derived CDR1 and CDR2 are SGHTA and FQGNSA. CDR3 sequence: CASSPNRGDQPQHF. The whole variable domain, remainder taken from reference TRBV7-2 and TRBJ1-5, is GAGVSQSPSNKVTEKGKDVELRCDPISGHTALYWYRQSLGQGLEFLIYFQGNSAPDKSGLPSDRFSAERTGGSVSTLTIQRTQQEDSAVYLCASSPNRGDQPQHFGDGTRLSIL.

The chain recombines TRBV7-9 with TRBJ1-1; the TCRdb D gene call, TRBD1, has no DNA to confirm it. Germline-derived CDR1 and CDR2 are SEHNR and FQNEAQ (reference sequence). The CDR3 consists of 14 residues. Here the CDR3 reads CASSATGTATEAFF.

CDR3 sequence: CASSPSSGRSLGELFF. This chain connects TRBV18 to TRBJ2-2; TCRdb lists TRBD2, though no DNA is available to test this call. CDR1 is KGHSH, CDR2 LQKENI, per germline. The CDR3 length is 16 residues.

V is TRBV7-9 and J is TRBJ1-1; TCRdb's D gene call, TRBD1, goes unchecked for lack of DNA. The CDR3 has 15 residues. Looked up from germline, CDR1 is SEHNR and CDR2 is FQNEAQ (reference sequence). CDR3: CASSLTRTVLYGAFF.

The CDR3 is CASSLVGQGAETQYF. This chain joins TRBV7-3 and TRBJ2-5; TCRdb's D gene call, TRBD1, goes unchecked for lack of DNA. Germline assignment: CDR1 SGHTA and CDR2 FQGTGA. The CDR3 contains 15 residues.

This chain uses TRBV7-9 with TRBJ1-4. The length of the CDR3 is 13 residues. Germline V gene lookup returns CDR1 SEHNR and CDR2 FQNEAQ (reference sequence). The CDR3 reads CASSLILNEKLFF.

The chain uses TRBV6-1 and TRBJ2-7; absent DNA, TCRdb's TRBD2 call cannot be checked. The CDR3 covers 12 residues. Germline values: CDR1 MNHNS, CDR2 SASEGT. The CDR3 region is CASSEEGLEQYF.

V gene TRBV15 combines with J gene TRBJ2-3; no DNA is available, so the TRBD2 call from TCRdb remains unchecked. The CDR3 covers 13 residues. Per germline, CDR1 LNHNV and CDR2 YYDKDF (reference sequence). This CDR3 is CATSLERLYTQYF.

J is TRBJ2-1 and V is TRBV5-1; TCRdb's D call of TRBD1 is untestable without DNA. The V gene's germline CDR1 is SGHRS and CDR2 YFSETQ. The CDR3 consists of 13 residues. The CDR3 loop reads CASSGGPYNEQFF.

V usage is TRBV12-3 or TRBV12-4 and J usage is TRBJ2-1; TCRdb outputs TRBD2, but without DNA this stays unchecked. The CDR3 runs 14 residues. CDR3: CASSPLGPVREQFF.

The gene calls are TRBV4-1 and TRBJ2-6; TCRdb picks TRBD1, but there is no DNA to check that call. From germline, CDR1 is MGHRA and CDR2 YSYEKL. The CDR3 is 19 residues long. The CDR3 loop is CASSQDGRTGYSGANVLTF.

The V call is TRBV6-5, the J call TRBJ1-3. Germline CDR1 is MNHEY and CDR2 is SVGAGI. The CDR3 length is 20 residues. Here the CDR3 reads CASSYSMRFGQLYSGNTIYF.

The V gene is TRBV20-1, the J gene TRBJ2-1; TCRdb indicates TRBD1, and absent DNA this call remains unverified. The CDR3 consists of 13 residues. Germline CDR1 DFQATT, CDR2 SNEGSKA (reference sequence). This CDR3 reads CSATGTGGIEQFF.